The rows below give T cell receptor beta chains drawn from one sample of a study of blood T cell repertoires in COVID-19. Here immunoSEQ multiplex PCR was the method, and the copy in TCRdb shows in-frame clones only, minus some. The sample holds about 260,000 clones; 88% are singletons and the top ten take 0.7%. Sequencing was performed on peripheral blood. Source of these receptors: a human donor in a cohort sampled during active COVID-19. The CDR3 runs from the conserved cysteine through the conserved F or W. A D gene is named only where the DNA matches it firmly. Clone size appears in some rows only: once, few, many, or a class for an expanded clone.

d_gene,v_gene,j_gene,abundance,CDR3nt,CDR3aa
TRBD1,TRBV7-8,TRBJ1-1,-,TGTGCCAGCAGCCTACGACAGGGTTGGGACACTGAAGCTTTCTTT,CASSLRQGWDTEAFF
TRBD2,TRBV7-3,TRBJ2-1,-,TGTGCCAGCAGCTTAGGGACTACCTACAATGAGCAGTTCTTC,CASSLGTTYNEQFF
TRBD1,TRBV29-1,TRBJ2-2,-,TGCGGAGCCGGGACAGGGACCAACACCGGGGAGCTGTTTTTT,CGAGTGTNTGELFF
-,TRBV7-2,TRBJ2-7,-,TGTGCCAGCACGCATTCCCCCAGCTACGAGCAGTACTTC,CASTHSPSYEQYF
TRBD1,TRBV28,TRBJ2-7,-,TGTGCCAGCAGGCGACAGGGCGATTCCTACGAGCAGTACTTC,CASRRQGDSYEQYF
TRBD2,TRBV5-4,TRBJ2-7,-,TGTGCCAGCAGCTTGGCCAGCGGGGTATCCTACGAGCAGTACTTC,CASSLASGVSYEQYF
-,TRBV11-1,TRBJ2-7,-,TGTGCCAGCAGCTTTGCGGCTGACTCATCCTACGAGCAGTACTTC,CASSFAADSSYEQYF
-,TRBV27,TRBJ1-6,-,TGTGCCAGCAGTTTAGGATTTGGAGTGCTCGATTCACCCCTCCACTTT,CASSLGFGVLDSPLHF
-,TRBV5-4,TRBJ2-1,-,TGTGCCAGCAGCTTGCCAGGGCTAGGAGTTTACAATGAGCAGTTCTTC,CASSLPGLGVYNEQFF
TRBD1,TRBV12-3/TRBV12-4,TRBJ1-1,-,TGTGCCAGCAGATACGGACAGGGTGAAGCTTTCTTT,CASRYGQGEAFF
-,TRBV28,TRBJ2-7,-,TGTGCCAGCAGTTTGCTTGGCCCAGCGGCCTACGAGCAGTACTTC,CASSLLGPAAYEQYF
TRBD1,TRBV25-1,TRBJ2-3,-,TGTGCCAGCAGCCAACAGGGGGCAGATACGCAGTATTTT,CASSQQGADTQYF
TRBD1,TRBV6-5,TRBJ2-7,-,TGTGCCAGCAGCCTAGGACAGGGAGGCTACGAGCAGTACTTC,CASSLGQGGYEQYF
-,TRBV19,TRBJ2-3,-,TGTGCCAGTAGTATATTACCGCGAGATACGCAGTATTTT,CASSILPRDTQYF
-,TRBV7-3,TRBJ1-1,-,TGTGCCAGCAGCTTCCGACACAACACTGAAGCTTTCTTT,CASSFRHNTEAFF
-,TRBV7-9,TRBJ1-5,-,TGTGCCAGCAGCCTAGACAGGCAGCCCCAGCATTTT,CASSLDRQPQHF
-,TRBV7-2,TRBJ1-1,few,TGTGCCAGCAGCTTGCGGGCTCAGAACGCTGAAGCTTTCTTT,CASSLRAQNAEAFF
-,TRBV5-6,TRBJ1-1,few,TGTGCCAGCAGCTTTAACGGGGGATTGAACACTGAAGCTTTCTTT,CASSFNGGLNTEAFF
TRBD2,TRBV9,TRBJ2-7,-,TGTGCCAGCAGTAGCGGGCCCCTTTCCTACGAGCAGTACTTC,CASSSGPLSYEQYF
TRBD2,TRBV5-1,TRBJ2-7,-,TGCGCCAGCAGCTTGCAAGCGGGAGAAGCCGAGCAGTACTTC,CASSLQAGEAEQYF
-,TRBV14,TRBJ2-7,-,TGTGCCAGCAGCCAAGTGACAGATACCGCCTACGAGCAGTACTTC,CASSQVTDTAYEQYF
TRBD1,TRBV27,TRBJ1-6,-,TGTGCCAGCAGTTTATCGAGAGGACAGGGATCCTCACCCCTCCACTTT,CASSLSRGQGSSPLHF
-,TRBV7-9,TRBJ2-7,-,TGTGCCAGCAGCCTCGAATCACACTACGAGCAGTACTTC,CASSLESHYEQYF
-,TRBV28,TRBJ1-3,-,TGTGCCAGCAGTTTTTCAGGGTCGGGAAACACCATATATTTT,CASSFSGSGNTIYF
-,TRBV5-1,TRBJ2-7,-,TGCGCCAGCAGCTCCACCGGGGTCAATATAGACTACTACGAGCAGTACTTC,CASSSTGVNIDYYEQYF
-,TRBV7-9,TRBJ2-1,-,TGTGCCAGCAGCTGGCAGTCGGGTGAGCAGTTCTTC,CASSWQSGEQFF
-,TRBV5-8,TRBJ2-7,-,TGTGCCAGCAGCTTCAACACAGGGAAAGGCGAGCAGTACTTC,CASSFNTGKGEQYF
TRBD1,TRBV5-4,TRBJ1-2,-,TGTGCCAGCAGCTTACAGGGGTTCTATGGCTACACCTTC,CASSLQGFYGYTF
TRBD2,TRBV4-2,TRBJ2-3,-,TGTGCCAGCAGCCAAAGGGTCGCGGGAGGGGGCACAGATACGCAGTATTTT,CASSQRVAGGGTDTQYF
-,TRBV3-1/TRBV3-2,TRBJ1-4,once,TGTGCCAGCGGGAGGGGGTTCGGGGAAAAACTGTTTTTT,CASGRGFGEKLFF
-,TRBV15,TRBJ1-4,-,TGTGCCACCAGCACAGCCGGGGTTAATGAAAAACTGTTTTTT,CATSTAGVNEKLFF
TRBD2,TRBV7-2,TRBJ2-5,-,TGTGCCAGCAGCTGGCTAGCGGGGGGCCAAGAGACCCAGTACTTC,CASSWLAGGQETQYF
TRBD1,TRBV6-5,TRBJ1-1,-,TGTGCCAGCAGTTACGACAGGGCGAACACTGAAGCTTTCTTT,CASSYDRANTEAFF
-,TRBV7-8,TRBJ2-7,-,TGTGCCAGCAGCCCCACCCGGGGAAAATATTCTTACGAGCAGTACTTC,CASSPTRGKYSYEQYF
-,TRBV3-1/TRBV3-2,TRBJ2-5,-,TGTGCCAGCAGCCAAGAATCCGGAGAAGAGACCCAGTACTTC,CASSQESGEETQYF
TRBD2,TRBV9,TRBJ2-1,-,TGTGCCAGCAGCGCCGACTCGGGACTAGTCTACAATGAGCAGTTCTTC,CASSADSGLVYNEQFF
TRBD2,TRBV6-6,TRBJ2-5,-,TGTGCCAGCAATAGGGCGGGGGGGCCGTTTGAGACCCAGTACTTC,CASNRAGGPFETQYF
-,TRBV30,TRBJ1-1,once,TGTGCCTGGAGTATCCAGGGGAACACTGAAGCTTTCTTT,CAWSIQGNTEAFF
TRBD1,TRBV7-8,TRBJ1-6,-,TGTGCCAGCAGCTTCGCACTGGACAGGGTCACCCTCCACTTT,CASSFALDRVTLHF
-,TRBV7-9,TRBJ2-7,once,TGTGCCAGCAGCTTAATACCCGGAGGCTACGAGCAGTACTTC,CASSLIPGGYEQYF
-,TRBV27,TRBJ1-1,-,TGTGCCAGCAGTCCTACCCGCAACACTGAAGCTTTCTTT,CASSPTRNTEAFF
-,TRBV19,TRBJ1-3,-,TGTGCCAGTAGTACACTTCCAGGCTCTGGAAACACCATATATTTT,CASSTLPGSGNTIYF